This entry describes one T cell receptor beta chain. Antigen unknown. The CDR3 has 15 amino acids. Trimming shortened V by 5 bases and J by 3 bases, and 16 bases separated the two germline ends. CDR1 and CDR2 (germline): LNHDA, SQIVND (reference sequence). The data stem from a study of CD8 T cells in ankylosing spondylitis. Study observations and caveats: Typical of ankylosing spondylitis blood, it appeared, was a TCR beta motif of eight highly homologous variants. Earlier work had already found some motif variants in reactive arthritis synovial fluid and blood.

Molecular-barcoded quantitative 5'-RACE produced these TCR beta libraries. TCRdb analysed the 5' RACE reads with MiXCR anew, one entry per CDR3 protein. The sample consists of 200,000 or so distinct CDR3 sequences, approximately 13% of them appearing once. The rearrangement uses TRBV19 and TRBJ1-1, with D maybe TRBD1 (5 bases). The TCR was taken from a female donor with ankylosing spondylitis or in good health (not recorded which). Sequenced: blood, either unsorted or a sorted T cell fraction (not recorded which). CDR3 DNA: TGTGCCAGTAGTCCAGGGACCCCCATTTACACTGAAGCTTTCTTT. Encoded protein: CASSPGTPIYTEAFF.